The rows below give T cell receptor beta chains drawn from one sample of a study of blood T cell repertoires in COVID-19. Profiling relied on immunoSEQ multiplex PCR, and the TCRdb table lists in-frame clones only, not all of them. The data contain 150,000 to 200,000 clones, approximately 80% of them singletons. Sequencing input: peripheral blood. These TCRs come from an elderly woman with COVID-19, enrolled during active disease. Both conserved end residues are part of each CDR3. A D gene is named only where the DNA matches it firmly. Clone size is given for some rows only: seen once, a few or many times, or a class if the clone is expanded.

clone_size	v_call	d_call	j_call	cdr3_nt	cdr3_aa
few	TRBV3-1/TRBV3-2	-	TRBJ2-5	TGTGCCAGCAGACTGCGCGGCGAAGAGACCCAGTACTTC	CASRLRGEETQYF
-	TRBV12-3/TRBV12-4	TRBD1	TRBJ1-2	TGTGCCAGCAGCAGGACAGGGGCTGGCTACACCTTC	CASSRTGAGYTF
-	TRBV3-1/TRBV3-2	-	TRBJ2-7	TGTGCCAGCAGCCCCTCCGGGGACGAGCAGTACTTC	CASSPSGDEQYF
few	TRBV6-5	-	TRBJ1-1	TGTGCCATTGGATTGGGCGGGGACACTGAAGCTTTCTTT	CAIGLGGDTEAFF
-	TRBV6-5	-	TRBJ1-4	TGTGCCAGCATGATCTACGGGGTCCCTGGGGAAAAACTGTTTTTT	CASMIYGVPGEKLFF
-	TRBV7-2	-	TRBJ1-1	TGTGCCAGCAGCTTCGGAGGGGCCGGCTGGGACACTGAAGCTTTCTTT	CASSFGGAGWDTEAFF
-	TRBV29-1	TRBD1	TRBJ2-7	TGCAGCGCGAAAGACAGGGGGCCGTACGAGCAGTACTTC	CSAKDRGPYEQYF
-	TRBV5-4	TRBD2	TRBJ2-3	TGTGCCAGCAGCTGGGCCGGGGGGACGAACACAGATACGCAGTATTTT	CASSWAGGTNTDTQYF
-	TRBV14	TRBD1	TRBJ1-2	TGTGCCAGCAGCCGATCGAAGATCTTGACAGGGCTCTCCTATGGCTACACCTTC	CASSRSKILTGLSYGYTF
-	TRBV2	-	TRBJ1-5	TGTGCCAGCAGTGACTGGGGGGACGGACAGCCCCAGCATTTT	CASSDWGDGQPQHF
-	TRBV19	TRBD1	TRBJ1-1	TGTGCCACGCACGACAGGGCGGAAGCTTTCTTT	CATHDRAEAFF
-	TRBV7-2	TRBD1	TRBJ1-2	TGTGCCAGCAGCCCCGGACAGGGGGCCAATGGCTACACCTTC	CASSPGQGANGYTF
once	TRBV2	-	TRBJ1-2	TGTGCCAGCAGTGAGGCAGAAAACTATGGCTACACCTTC	CASSEAENYGYTF
-	TRBV5-8	-	TRBJ2-1	TGTGCCAGCAGCGTTCAGTTGACTAGCCAGGGGAGTGAGCAGTTCTTC	CASSVQLTSQGSEQFF
-	TRBV7-3	TRBD2	TRBJ2-1	TGTGCCAGCAGCTTAGGTCTAGCGGGGGAGCAGTTCTTC	CASSLGLAGEQFF
-	TRBV19	TRBD1	TRBJ1-1	TGTGCCAGTAGTATAGGACAGGGAAGATTTTTTAGCACTGAAGCTTTCTTT	CASSIGQGRFFSTEAFF
-	TRBV3-1/TRBV3-2	TRBD2	TRBJ2-7	TGTGCCAGCAGCCAAGAAAATAGCGGGAGGACAAAACAGTACTTC	CASSQENSGRTKQYF
-	TRBV5-4	TRBD1	TRBJ1-2	TGTGCCAGCAGCCGGACAGGGAACTATGGCTACACCTTC	CASSRTGNYGYTF
few	TRBV5-4	-	TRBJ2-7	TGTGCCAGCAGGGTTCATGGGGGAGGCGACGAGCAGTACTTC	CASRVHGGGDEQYF
-	TRBV10-3	-	TRBJ2-3	TGTGCCATCAGTGAGTCGGCTGACAGTTTTTCATCCCATTTT	CAISESADSFSSHF
-	TRBV5-1	TRBD1	TRBJ2-2	TGCGCCAGCAGCTCGACAGGGGAGAACACCGGGGAGCTGTTTTTT	CASSSTGENTGELFF
once	TRBV5-1	TRBD1	TRBJ2-1	TGCGCCAGCAGCCCCGAACAGGGGAACAATGAGCAGTTCTTC	CASSPEQGNNEQFF
once	TRBV28	-	TRBJ1-2	TGTGCCAGCAGTTTAAGCAGGGGTCAAGTGGGTGGCTACACCTTC	CASSLSRGQVGGYTF
-	TRBV5-5	-	TRBJ2-7	TGTGCCAGCAGCTCCGGACTCCAAAGCTCCTACGAGCAGTACTTC	CASSSGLQSSYEQYF
-	TRBV3-1/TRBV3-2	TRBD1	TRBJ1-2	TGTGCCAGCAGCCAATCCGACAGGGTCTATGGCTACACCTTC	CASSQSDRVYGYTF
-	TRBV29-1	-	TRBJ2-3	TGCAGCGTTGACGATCCAGGGGCGAGGGATACGCAGTATTTT	CSVDDPGARDTQYF
-	TRBV6-5	-	TRBJ1-5	TGTGCCAGCAGCCGTACAGGGTCCCTAAATCAGCCCCAGCATTTT	CASSRTGSLNQPQHF
few	TRBV7-3	-	TRBJ2-5	TGTGCCAGCAGCTTATCAGGGGAAGAGACCCAGTACTTC	CASSLSGEETQYF
few	TRBV19	-	TRBJ1-5	TGTGCCAGTAGGTGGCAGGGGAATCAGCCCCAGCATTTT	CASRWQGNQPQHF
-	TRBV5-1	-	TRBJ1-5	TGCGCCAGCAGCTTGGTGCCGGGAAACAATCAGCCCCAGCATTTT	CASSLVPGNNQPQHF
-	TRBV3-1/TRBV3-2	-	TRBJ1-4	TGTGCCAGCAGCCCGACCTTCACAGGGCCTACTAATGAAAAACTGTTTTTT	CASSPTFTGPTNEKLFF
-	TRBV9	TRBD2	TRBJ2-3	TGTGCCAGCAGCTCCCAAAGCGGGAGGGTAGATACGCAGTATTTT	CASSSQSGRVDTQYF
-	TRBV24-1	TRBD1	TRBJ1-4	TGTGCCACCAGTGAATCAGGGGGCTTTGAAAAACTGTTTTTT	CATSESGGFEKLFF
few	TRBV11-2	TRBD2	TRBJ2-5	TGTGCCAGCAGCTTACAGGCGGGAGTTGGAGAGACCCAGTACTTC	CASSLQAGVGETQYF
-	TRBV6-5	TRBD1	TRBJ1-3	TGTGCCAGCAGCCGTGGACAGGGCTCTGGAAACACCATATATTTT	CASSRGQGSGNTIYF
-	TRBV5-1	-	TRBJ1-1	TGCGCCAGCAGCGCGAGCCCAGGGGATGCTGAAGCTTTCTTT	CASSASPGDAEAFF
-	TRBV5-1	TRBD1	TRBJ2-7	TGCGCCAGTCGAACAGGGGGCTCCTACGAGCAGTACTTC	CASRTGGSYEQYF
-	TRBV7-9	TRBD1	TRBJ2-1	TGTGCCAGCAGCTCAGAACAGGGGATCGCCTACAATGAGCAGTTCTTC	CASSSEQGIAYNEQFF
-	TRBV5-1	TRBD1	TRBJ1-3	TGCGCCAGCAGCTTGGTTTACAGGGGGCTTGGAAACACCATATATTTT	CASSLVYRGLGNTIYF
-	TRBV7-8	-	TRBJ1-1	TGTGCCAGCAGCTTACCCAGACAGAGCAAGACTGAAGCTTTCTTT	CASSLPRQSKTEAFF
-	TRBV10-1	-	TRBJ1-1	TGCGCCAGCAGTGTACCAACGGGGAGGAACACTGAAGCTTTCTTT	CASSVPTGRNTEAFF